This TCR beta chain originates from a study of cytomegalovirus exposure and HLA in healthy donors. The PCR was carried out with 60 Vbeta primers and 13 Jbeta primers. Here immunoSEQ multiplex PCR was the method, and the copy in TCRdb shows in-frame clones only, minus some. The data show 170,000 or so clones, 60% to 85% seen once. The receptor comes from a man between 40 and 49 years old in good health and CMV-seronegative. The sequencing sample was made of PBMCs.

DNA of the CDR3: TGTGCCAGCTCACTAACCCCATCAGGGGGCCATGAGCAGTTCTTC. It yields the protein CASSLTPSGGHEQFF. This sequence joins TRBV18 and TRBJ2-1, with TRBD1 matching 8 bases. The V segment lost 4 bases and the J segment 8 bases; nucleotides outside the gene matches: 10. Germline V lookup: CDR1 KGHSH, CDR2 LQKENI. CDR3 size: 15 residues.